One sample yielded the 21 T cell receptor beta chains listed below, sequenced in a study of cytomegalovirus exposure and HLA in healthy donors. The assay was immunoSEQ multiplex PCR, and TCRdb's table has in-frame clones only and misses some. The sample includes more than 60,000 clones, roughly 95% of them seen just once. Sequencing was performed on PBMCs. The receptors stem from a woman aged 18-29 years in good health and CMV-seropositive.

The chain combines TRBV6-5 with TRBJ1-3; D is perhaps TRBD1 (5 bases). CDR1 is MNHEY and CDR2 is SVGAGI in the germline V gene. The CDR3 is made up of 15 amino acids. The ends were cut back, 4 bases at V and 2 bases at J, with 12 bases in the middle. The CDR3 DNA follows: TGTGCCAGCAGTTTTCGGGACTTCGCTGGAAACACCATATATTTT. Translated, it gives CASSFRDFAGNTIYF.

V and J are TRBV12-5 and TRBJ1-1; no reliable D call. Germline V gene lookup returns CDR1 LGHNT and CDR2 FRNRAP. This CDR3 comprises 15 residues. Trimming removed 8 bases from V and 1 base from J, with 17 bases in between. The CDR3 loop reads CASSNPSAWNTEAFF. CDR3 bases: TGTGCTAGTTCGAATCCAAGCGCTTGGAACACTGAAGCTTTCTTT.

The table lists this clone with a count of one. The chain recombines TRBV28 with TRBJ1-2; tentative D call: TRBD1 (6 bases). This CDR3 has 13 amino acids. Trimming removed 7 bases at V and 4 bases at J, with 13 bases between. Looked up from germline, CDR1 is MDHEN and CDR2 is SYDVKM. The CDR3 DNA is TGTGCCAGCACTGTTGGACAGTTCTATGGCTACACCTTC. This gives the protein CASTVGQFYGYTF.

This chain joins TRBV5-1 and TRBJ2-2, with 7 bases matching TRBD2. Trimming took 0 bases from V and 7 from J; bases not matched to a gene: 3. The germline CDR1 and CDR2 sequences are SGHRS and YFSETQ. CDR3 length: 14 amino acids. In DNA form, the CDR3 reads TGCGCCAGCAGCTTGGCGGAGCGGGACGGGGAGCTGTTTTTT. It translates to CASSLAERDGELFF.

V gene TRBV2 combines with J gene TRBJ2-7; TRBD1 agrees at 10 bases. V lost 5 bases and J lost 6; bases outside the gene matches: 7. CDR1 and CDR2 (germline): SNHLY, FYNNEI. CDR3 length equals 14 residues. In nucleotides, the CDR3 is TGTGCCAGCAGTCGGACAGGGGGGCAGGGCGAGCAGTACTTC. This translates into CASSRTGGQGEQYF.

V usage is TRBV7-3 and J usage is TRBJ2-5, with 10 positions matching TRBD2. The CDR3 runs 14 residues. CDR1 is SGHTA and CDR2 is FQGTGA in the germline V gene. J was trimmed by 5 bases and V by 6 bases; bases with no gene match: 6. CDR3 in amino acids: CASSYSGRYETQYF. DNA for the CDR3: TGTGCCAGCAGTTATAGCGGGAGGTACGAGACCCAGTACTTC.

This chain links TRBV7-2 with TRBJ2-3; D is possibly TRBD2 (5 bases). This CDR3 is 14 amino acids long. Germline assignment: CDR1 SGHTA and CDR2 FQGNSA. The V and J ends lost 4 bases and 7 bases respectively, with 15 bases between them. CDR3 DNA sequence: TGTGCCAGCAGCTCTGCGGGTTCAGTCCATACGCAGTATTTT. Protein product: CASSSAGSVHTQYF.

The chain's CDR3 is CASSLWDRTSTDTQYF. CDR3 bases: TGTGCCAGCAGTTTATGGGACCGGACTAGTACAGATACGCAGTATTTT. The chain carries TRBV28 and TRBJ2-3; 7 bases align to TRBD2. Germline V gene lookup returns CDR1 MDHEN and CDR2 SYDVKM. V lost 0 bases and J lost 3; bases outside the gene matches: 6. The CDR3 has 16 amino acids.

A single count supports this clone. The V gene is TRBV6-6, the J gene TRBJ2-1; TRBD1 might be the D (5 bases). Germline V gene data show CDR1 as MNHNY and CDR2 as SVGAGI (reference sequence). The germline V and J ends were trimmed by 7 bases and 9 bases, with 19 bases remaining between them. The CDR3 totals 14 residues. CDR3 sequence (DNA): TGTGCCAGCACCCCTTGGCAGGGATGGAGTGAGCAGTTCTTC. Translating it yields CASTPWQGWSEQFF.

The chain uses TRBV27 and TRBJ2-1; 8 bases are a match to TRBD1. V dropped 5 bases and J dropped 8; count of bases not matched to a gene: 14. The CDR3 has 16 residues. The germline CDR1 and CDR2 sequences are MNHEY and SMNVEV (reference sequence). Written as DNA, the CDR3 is TGTGCCAGCAGTACTACCTACAGGGGGGCGAAGGATGAGCAGTTCTTC. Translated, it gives CASSTTYRGAKDEQFF.

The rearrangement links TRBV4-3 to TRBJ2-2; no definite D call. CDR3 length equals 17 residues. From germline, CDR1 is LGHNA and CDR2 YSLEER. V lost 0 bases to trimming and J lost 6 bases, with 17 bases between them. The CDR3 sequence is CASSQDLVYLVPGELFF. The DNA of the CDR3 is TGCGCCAGCAGCCAAGACCTCGTCTATCTAGTGCCCGGGGAGCTGTTTTTT.

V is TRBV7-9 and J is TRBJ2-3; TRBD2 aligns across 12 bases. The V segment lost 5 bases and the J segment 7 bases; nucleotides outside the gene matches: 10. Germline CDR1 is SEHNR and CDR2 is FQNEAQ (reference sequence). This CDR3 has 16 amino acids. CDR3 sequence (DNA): TGTGCCAGCAGCCAGACTAGCGGGAGTGGTGGGAATACGCAGTATTTT. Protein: CASSQTSGSGGNTQYF.

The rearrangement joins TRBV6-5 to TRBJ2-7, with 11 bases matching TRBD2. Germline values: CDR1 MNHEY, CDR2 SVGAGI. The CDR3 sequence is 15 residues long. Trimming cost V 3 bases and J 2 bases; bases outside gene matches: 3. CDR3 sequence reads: CASSYGTSGTYEQYF. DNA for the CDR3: TGTGCCAGCAGTTATGGGACTAGCGGAACCTACGAGCAGTACTTC.

The CDR3 DNA sequence: TGTGCCAGCACAAACCCGGGACAGGGATTCTACGAGCAGTACTTC. It specifies CASTNPGQGFYEQYF. The chain uses TRBV6-4 and TRBJ2-7; 9 nucleotides line up with TRBD1. The CDR3 is 15 amino acids. Germline values: CDR1 MRHNA, CDR2 SNTAGT. V trimming: 7 bases; J trimming: 3 bases; junction bases outside the gene matches: 10.

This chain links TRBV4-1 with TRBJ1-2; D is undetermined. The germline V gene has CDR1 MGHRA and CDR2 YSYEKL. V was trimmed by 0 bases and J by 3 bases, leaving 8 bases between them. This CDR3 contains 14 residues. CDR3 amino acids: CASSQEREDYGYTF. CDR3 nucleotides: TGCGCCAGCAGCCAAGAGAGGGAGGACTATGGCTACACCTTC.

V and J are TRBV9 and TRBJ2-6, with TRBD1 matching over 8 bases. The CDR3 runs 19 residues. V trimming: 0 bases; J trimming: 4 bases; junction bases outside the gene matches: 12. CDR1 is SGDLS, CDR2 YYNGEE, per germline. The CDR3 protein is CASSVAPVQGARGANVLTF. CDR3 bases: TGTGCCAGCAGCGTAGCGCCCGTCCAGGGGGCGCGCGGGGCCAACGTCCTGACTTTC.

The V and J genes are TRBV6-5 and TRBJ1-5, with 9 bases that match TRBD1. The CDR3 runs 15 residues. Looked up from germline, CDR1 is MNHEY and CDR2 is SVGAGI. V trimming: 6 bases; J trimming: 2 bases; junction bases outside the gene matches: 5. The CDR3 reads CASRTGGAGNQPQHF. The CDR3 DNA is TGTGCCAGCAGAACAGGGGGCGCGGGCAATCAGCCCCAGCATTTT.

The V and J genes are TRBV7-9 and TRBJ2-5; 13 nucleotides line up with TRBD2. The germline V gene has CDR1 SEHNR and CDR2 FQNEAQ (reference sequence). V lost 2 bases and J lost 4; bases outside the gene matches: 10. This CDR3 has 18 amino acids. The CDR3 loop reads CASSLFPLAGGPGETQYF. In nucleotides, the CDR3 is TGTGCCAGCAGCTTATTTCCACTAGCGGGAGGGCCTGGAGAGACCCAGTACTTC.

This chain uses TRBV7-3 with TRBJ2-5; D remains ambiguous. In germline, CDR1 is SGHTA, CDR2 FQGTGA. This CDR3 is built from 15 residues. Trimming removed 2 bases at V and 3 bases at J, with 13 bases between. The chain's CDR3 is CASSLLPPLEETQYF. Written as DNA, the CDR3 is TGTGCCAGCAGCTTACTTCCCCCGTTAGAAGAGACCCAGTACTTC.

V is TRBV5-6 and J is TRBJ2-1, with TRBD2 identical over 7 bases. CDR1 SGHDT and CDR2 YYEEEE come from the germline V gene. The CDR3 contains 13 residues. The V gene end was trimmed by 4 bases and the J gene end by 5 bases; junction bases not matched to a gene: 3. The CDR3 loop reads CASSGRGDNEQFF. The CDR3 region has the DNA TGTGCCAGCAGCGGACGGGGGGACAATGAGCAGTTCTTC.

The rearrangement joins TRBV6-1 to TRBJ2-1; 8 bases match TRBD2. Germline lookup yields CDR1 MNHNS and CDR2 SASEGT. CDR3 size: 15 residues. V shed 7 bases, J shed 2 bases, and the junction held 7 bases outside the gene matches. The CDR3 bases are TGTGCCAGCACCTTACTAGCGGTTCCCTACAATGAGCAGTTCTTC. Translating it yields CASTLLAVPYNEQFF.